This T cell receptor (beta chain) was observed in a study of T cells in Graves' hyperthyroidism and ophthalmopathy. For the study at large: Peripheral blood collection took place at initial diagnosis, before any treatment.

Study-wide results and caveats: Ophthalmopathy onset followed model prediction by a median around 6.6 months. Most thyroid-expanded clonotypes above 0.001 were also found in blood.

This clonotype occurred many times. Its antigen is still unknown. This CDR3 has 14 amino acids. V gave up 2 bases and J gave up 8 bases, with 14 bases separating them. The germline gives CDR1 SGHRS, CDR2 YFSETQ. RNA transcripts were the template for amplifying TCR beta CDR3 regions. HTBI primers drove first-round RT-PCR of the TCR CDR3. TCRdb fed the multiplex PCR reads into MiXCR, producing one record per CDR3 protein. Among about 360,000 distinct CDR3 sequences listed, 13% were seen once. The sequence derives from a woman aged 18-30 years with Graves' hyperthyroidism. Sequencing used blood. The V gene is TRBV5-1, the J gene TRBJ2-4; tentatively, D is TRBD1 (6 bases). CDR3 nucleotides: TGCGCCAGCAGCTTTACAGGGAGCTTGGACATTCAGTACTTC. This gives the protein CASSFTGSLDIQYF.